Following are 9 T cell receptor beta chains from one sample sequenced in a study of T cell clonotyping in hematopoietic cell transplantation. The method was immunoSEQ multiplex PCR; TCRdb's version includes in-frame clones alone and lacks a portion of them. The sample consists of approximately 75,000 clones, around 94% of them appearing once. The sample was peripheral blood mononuclear cells. Every receptor here comes from a man in his forties or fifties in good health. Some clones in this sample may be carry-over from other donors' samples.

The V call is TRBV5-1, the J call TRBJ1-1; D remains unclear. The CDR3 length is 14 residues. Trimming took 0 bases from V and 3 from J, leaving 9 bases between them. Germline CDR1 SGHRS, CDR2 YFSETQ. CDR3 in amino acids: CASSLARWDTEAFF. As DNA, the CDR3 is TGCGCCAGCAGCTTGGCCCGATGGGACACTGAAGCTTTCTTT.

This sequence joins TRBV5-6 and TRBJ2-7; the D is unclear. Germline V gene sequence: CDR1 SGHDT, CDR2 YYEEEE. This CDR3 is 13 amino acids long. V was trimmed by 0 bases and J by 5 bases, leaving 9 bases between them. The CDR3 DNA reads TGTGCCAGCAGCTTGGTATTTGACGACGAGCAGTACTTC. It specifies CASSLVFDDEQYF.

This clone was seen once. The rearrangement joins TRBV28 to TRBJ1-1, with 8 bases that match TRBD1. CDR3 length: 15 amino acids. The V segment lost 5 bases and the J segment 1 base; nucleotides outside the gene matches: 6. The germline gives CDR1 MDHEN, CDR2 SYDVKM. CDR3 in amino acids: CASSVTTGGNTEAFF. The DNA for the CDR3 is TGTGCCAGCAGTGTAACTACAGGGGGGAACACTGAAGCTTTCTTT.

The CDR3 is CASSRRDPRRYTF. CDR3 coding DNA: TGTGCCAGCAGTCGACGGGACCCGCGGCGCTACACCTTC. The chain couples TRBV28 to TRBJ1-2; a weak D match, TRBD1 (5 bases). Per germline, CDR1 MDHEN and CDR2 SYDVKM. The germline V and J ends were trimmed by 5 bases and 9 bases, with 16 bases remaining between them. The CDR3 consists of 13 residues.

V is TRBV6-5 and J is TRBJ2-5, with D perhaps matching TRBD1 (5 bases). The V and J ends lost 7 bases and 4 bases respectively, with 16 bases between them. Germline V gene lookup returns CDR1 MNHEY and CDR2 SVGAGI. The length of the CDR3 is 14 residues. CDR3 region: CASKIQGVIETQYF. In nucleotides, the CDR3 is TGTGCCAGCAAAATCCAGGGTGTAATAGAGACCCAGTACTTC.

V gene TRBV5-1 combines with J gene TRBJ2-2; 8 bases line up with TRBD2. The CDR3 loop spans 16 amino acids. CDR1 is SGHRS, CDR2 YFSETQ, per germline. With V trimmed by 4 bases and J by 0 bases, 5 bases remained unmatched. The CDR3 DNA reads as TGCGCCAGCAGCGTACTAGCGGTCCCGAACACCGGGGAGCTGTTTTTT. Amino acids: CASSVLAVPNTGELFF.

The chain uses TRBV5-6 and TRBJ1-2; 9 nucleotides agree with TRBD1. The CDR3 sequence is 15 residues long. V was clipped by 5 bases and J by 3 bases; unmatched bases: 8. Germline CDR1 and CDR2: SGHDT and YYEEEE. CDR3 amino acids: CASRITGGADYGYTF. In DNA, the CDR3 is TGTGCCAGCAGGATCACAGGGGGCGCGGACTATGGCTACACCTTC.

The chain is built from TRBV18 and TRBJ2-7; TRBD2 might be the D (6 bases). The CDR3 is 14 residues long. With 2 bases removed from V and 3 bases from J, the gap between germline ends came to 11 bases. Per germline, CDR1 KGHSH and CDR2 LQKENI. CDR3 protein: CASSPAVGGYEQYF. The CDR3 bases are TGTGCCAGCTCACCAGCAGTGGGAGGCTACGAGCAGTACTTC. Full variable domain (rest looked up from reference TRBV18 and TRBJ2-7): NAGVMQNPRHLVRRRGQEARLRCSPMKGHSHVYWYRQLPEEGLKFMVYLQKENIIDESGMPKERFSAEFPKEGPSILRIQQVVRGDSAAYFCASSPAVGGYEQYFGPGTRLTVT.

This chain joins TRBV7-8 and TRBJ2-5, with TRBD2 identical over 9 bases. The germline V gene has CDR1 SGHVS and CDR2 FQNEAQ. The CDR3 contains 16 residues. The trim removed 0 bases at V and 0 bases at J, leaving 2 bases unmatched. DNA of the CDR3: TGTGCCAGCAGCTTAGCGCCTAGCGGGAACCAAGAGACCCAGTACTTC. It specifies CASSLAPSGNQETQYF.